The 4 T cell receptor beta chains presented below share a single source sample, sequenced in a study of CD8+ T cells in alopecia areata. Isolated RNA was reverse transcribed into cDNA used as the sequencing template. Measured with immunoSEQ multiplex PCR; TCRdb has only the in-frame clones, and not every one. The sample includes 140,000 to 150,000 clones, roughly 48% of them seen just once. The sample taken for sequencing was CD4+ T cells sorted from blood. These TCRs come from a human donor with alopecia areata.

This chain links TRBV29-1 with TRBJ1-5; D may be TRBD1 (5 bases). The CDR3 is made up of 13 amino acids. V was pared by 5 bases and J by 3 bases, with 11 bases between. CDR1 and CDR2 from the germline V gene are SQVTM and ANQGSEA. The CDR3 region has the DNA TGCAGCGTTTACGAGGGGCACAATCAGCCCCAGCATTTT. This encodes CSVYEGHNQPQHF.

The V call is TRBV29-1, the J call TRBJ2-1; 9 nucleotides agree with TRBD2. CDR1 and CDR2 (germline): SQVTM, ANQGSEA. The junction had 7 bases not matched to a gene; V was cut back by 0 bases and J by 1 base. There are 17 residues in the CDR3. CDR3 in DNA: TGCAGCGTTGAAGATCTTGGTCTAGCGGGGTCCTACAATGAGCAGTTCTTC. Residues: CSVEDLGLAGSYNEQFF.

This clone turned up a few times. The chain combines TRBV11-2 with TRBJ2-1, with D unclear. CDR3 length: 13 residues. Trimming removed 3 bases from V and 0 bases from J, with 3 bases in between. From germline, CDR1 is SGHAT and CDR2 FQNNGV. CDR3 coding DNA: TGTGCCAGCAGCTTGGGCTCCTACAATGAGCAGTTCTTC. Protein sequence: CASSLGSYNEQFF.

In its sample, this clone was seen a few times. The chain uses TRBV7-6 and TRBJ2-1; 10 nucleotides match TRBD2. CDR3 length: 17 residues. CDR1 is SGHVS, CDR2 FNYEAQ, per germline. Trimming at V came to 2 bases and at J to 2 bases, leaving 6 bases not matched to a gene. CDR3 in amino acids: CASSLQGTSVPYNEQFF. CDR3 coding DNA: TGTGCCAGCAGCTTACAGGGGACTAGCGTCCCCTACAATGAGCAGTTCTTC.